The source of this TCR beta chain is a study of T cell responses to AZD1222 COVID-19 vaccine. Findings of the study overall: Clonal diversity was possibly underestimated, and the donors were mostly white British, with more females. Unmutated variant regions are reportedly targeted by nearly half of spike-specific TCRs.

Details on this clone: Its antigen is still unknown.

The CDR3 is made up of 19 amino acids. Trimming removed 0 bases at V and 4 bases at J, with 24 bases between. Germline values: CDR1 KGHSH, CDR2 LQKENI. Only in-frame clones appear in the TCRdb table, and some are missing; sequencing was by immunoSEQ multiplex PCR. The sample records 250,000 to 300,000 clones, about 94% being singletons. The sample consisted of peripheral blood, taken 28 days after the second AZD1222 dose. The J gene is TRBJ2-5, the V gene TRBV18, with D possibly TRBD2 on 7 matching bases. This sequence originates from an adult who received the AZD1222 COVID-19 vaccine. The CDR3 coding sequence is TGTGCCAGCTCACCACCGGCCCCTTTTGGAGGGGGGGCCGTAGAGACCCAGTACTTC. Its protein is CASSPPAPFGGGAVETQYF.